Below, one T cell receptor (beta chain) is given with its context. The sample comes from a study of blood T cells in healthy people across ages. A J-beta primer mix and a sample-barcoded 5' primer were used in a second PCR of roughly 6 to 12 cycles. Every cDNA molecule carried a tag from a template-switch adaptor bearing 12 random nucleotides. TCRdb re-called the 5' RACE reads through MiXCR, storing one row per CDR3 protein. This table has 780,000 or so distinct CDR3 sequences, roughly 50% appearing once. V lost 2 bases to trimming and J lost 3 bases, with 8 bases between them. The CDR3 is 14 amino acids.

This chain connects TRBV12-3 or TRBV12-4 to TRBJ1-5; D gene unclear. The specimen sequenced was blood. The source of this sequence is an elderly man in good health. The CDR3 reads CASSLIGDNQPQHF. CDR3 bases: TGTGCCAGCAGTTTAATCGGGGACAATCAGCCCCAGCATTTT.